This T cell receptor beta chain comes out of a study of immune heterogeneity within non-small cell lung tumors. Genomic DNA from bulk tumor acted as the template, and roughly 0.55 ug was loaded per sample. Every primary tumor yielded several biopsies, spaced far apart, that were taken during surgery. Curative surgery was performed on patients who had untreated, newly diagnosed non-small cell lung cancer. Having surgery with curative intent, the donors were patients newly diagnosed with non-small cell lung cancer. Trimming removed 2 bases from V and 0 bases from J, with 17 bases in between. The length of the CDR3 is 18 residues. Multiplex PCR amplified TCR beta CDR3 with 32 V and 13 J primers. TCRdb fed the multiplex PCR reads into MiXCR, producing one record per CDR3 protein. The sample shows approximately 15,000 distinct CDR3 sequences, 25% to 35% of them seen only once. This clonotype was recorded many times. What it recognizes is unknown.

Notes on the study in general: Within a patient, dominant CDR3 beta clonotypes were shared across sites, though different locations had unique frequent clones. Individual patients showed largely nonoverlapping sets of high-frequency T-cell receptor beta clonotypes. With local tumor mutational burden, local T-cell clonality showed a moderate but significant correlation (R approximately 0.3).

Sequenced sample: lung tumor tissue. This receptor was obtained from a man between 40 and 49 years old with non-small cell lung cancer. The V call is TRBV12-3 or TRBV12-4, the J call TRBJ1-3; no reliable D call. CDR3 loop: CASSLYRRGMSSGNTIYF. The DNA of the CDR3 is TGTGCCAGCAGTTTATATCGGCGCGGGATGAGCTCTGGAAACACCATATATTTT.